The T cell receptor beta chain under discussion was sequenced for a study of breast tumors, draining lymph nodes, adjacent tissues. General observations from the study: Tumor and nontumor repertoires were significantly more similar in luminal-like than in basal-like breast cancer. Most tumor T cells seemingly derive from lymph node, then expand in tumor.

MiXCR, run by TCRdb on the multiplex PCR reads, gives a single entry per CDR3 protein. The repertoire has about 110,000 distinct CDR3 sequences, roughly 33% of them found once; the top ten carry less than 6%. Breast cancer patients provided tissue from their axillary draining lymph nodes. Trimming stripped 3 bases from V and 4 bases from J, with 8 bases between. The CDR3 spans 13 residues. The germline V gene has CDR1 LGHNA and CDR2 YNFKEQ. At least ten counts were recorded for this clonotype. Antigen unknown. What was sequenced was axillary lymph node tissue. This sequence originates from a female donor with breast cancer. Some clones in this sample may be carry-over from other donors' samples. The chain combines TRBV4-2 with TRBJ2-3; the D gene is possibly TRBD1 (6 bases). The CDR3 DNA follows: TGTGCCAGCAGCCAGGGGGCCGCAGATACGCAGTATTTT. Translation: CASSQGAADTQYF.